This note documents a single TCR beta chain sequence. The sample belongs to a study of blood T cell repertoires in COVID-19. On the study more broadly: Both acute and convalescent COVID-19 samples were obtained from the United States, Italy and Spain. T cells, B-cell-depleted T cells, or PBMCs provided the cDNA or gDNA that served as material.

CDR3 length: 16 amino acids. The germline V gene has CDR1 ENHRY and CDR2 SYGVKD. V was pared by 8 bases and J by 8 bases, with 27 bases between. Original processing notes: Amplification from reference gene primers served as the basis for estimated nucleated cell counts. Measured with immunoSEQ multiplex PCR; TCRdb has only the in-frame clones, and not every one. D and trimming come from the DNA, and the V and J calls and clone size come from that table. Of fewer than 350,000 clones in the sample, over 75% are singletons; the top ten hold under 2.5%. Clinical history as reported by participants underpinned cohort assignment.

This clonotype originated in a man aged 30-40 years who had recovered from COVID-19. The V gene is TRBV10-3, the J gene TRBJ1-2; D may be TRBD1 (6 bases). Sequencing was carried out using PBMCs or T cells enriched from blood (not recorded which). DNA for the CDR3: TGTGCCATCGGCCTTCTACCCCAGGGGAACGGTGACGGCTACACCTTC. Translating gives CAIGLLPQGNGDGYTF.